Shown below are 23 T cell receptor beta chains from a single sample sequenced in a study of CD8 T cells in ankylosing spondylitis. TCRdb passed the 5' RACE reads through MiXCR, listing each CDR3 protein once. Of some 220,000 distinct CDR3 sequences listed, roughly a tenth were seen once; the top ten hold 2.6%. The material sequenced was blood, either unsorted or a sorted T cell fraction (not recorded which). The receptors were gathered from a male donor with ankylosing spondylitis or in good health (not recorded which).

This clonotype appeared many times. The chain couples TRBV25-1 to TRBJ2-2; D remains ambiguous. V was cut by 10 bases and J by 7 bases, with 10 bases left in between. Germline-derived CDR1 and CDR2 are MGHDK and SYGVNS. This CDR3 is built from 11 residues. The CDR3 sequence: CATRLSGELFF. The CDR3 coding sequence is TGTGCCACCCGACTTAGCGGGGAGCTGTTTTTT.

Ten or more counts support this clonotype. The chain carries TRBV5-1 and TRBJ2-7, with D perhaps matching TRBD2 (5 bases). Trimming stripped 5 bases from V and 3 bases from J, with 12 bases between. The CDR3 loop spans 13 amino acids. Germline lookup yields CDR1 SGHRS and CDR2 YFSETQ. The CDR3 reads CASSPDGDYEQYF. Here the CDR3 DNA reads TGCGCCAGCAGTCCGGACGGGGACTACGAGCAGTACTTC.

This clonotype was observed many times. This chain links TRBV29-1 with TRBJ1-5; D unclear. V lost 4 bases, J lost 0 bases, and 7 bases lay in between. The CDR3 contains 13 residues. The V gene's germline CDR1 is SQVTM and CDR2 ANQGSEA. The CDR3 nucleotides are TGCAGCGTTGCTCGGGGTAGCAATCAGCCCCAGCATTTT. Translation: CSVARGSNQPQHF.

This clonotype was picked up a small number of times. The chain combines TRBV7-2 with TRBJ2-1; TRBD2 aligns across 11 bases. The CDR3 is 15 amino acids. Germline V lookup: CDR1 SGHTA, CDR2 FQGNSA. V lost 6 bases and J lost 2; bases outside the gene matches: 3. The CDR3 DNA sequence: TGTGCCAGCAGGGGGACTAGCGGAACCTACAATGAGCAGTTCTTC. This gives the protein CASRGTSGTYNEQFF.

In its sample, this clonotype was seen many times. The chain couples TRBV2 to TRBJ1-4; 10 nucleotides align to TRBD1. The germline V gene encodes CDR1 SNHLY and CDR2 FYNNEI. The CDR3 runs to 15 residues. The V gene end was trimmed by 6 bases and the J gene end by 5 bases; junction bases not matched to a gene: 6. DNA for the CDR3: TGTGCCAGCAGCCCGACAGGGGGCTTGAATGAAAAACTGTTTTTT. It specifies CASSPTGGLNEKLFF.

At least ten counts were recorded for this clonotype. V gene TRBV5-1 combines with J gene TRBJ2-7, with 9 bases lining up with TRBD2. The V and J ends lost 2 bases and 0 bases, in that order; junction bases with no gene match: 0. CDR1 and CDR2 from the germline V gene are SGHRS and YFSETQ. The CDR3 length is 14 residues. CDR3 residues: CASSFSGGSYEQYF. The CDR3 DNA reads TGCGCCAGCAGCTTTAGCGGGGGCTCCTACGAGCAGTACTTC.

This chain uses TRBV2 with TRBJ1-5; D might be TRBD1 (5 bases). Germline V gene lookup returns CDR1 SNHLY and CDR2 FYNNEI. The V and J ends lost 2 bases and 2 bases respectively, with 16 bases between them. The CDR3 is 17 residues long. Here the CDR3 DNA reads TGTGCCAGCAGTGAACTCTGGGGGGTCGAGGGCAATCAGCCCCAGCATTTT. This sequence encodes CASSELWGVEGNQPQHF.

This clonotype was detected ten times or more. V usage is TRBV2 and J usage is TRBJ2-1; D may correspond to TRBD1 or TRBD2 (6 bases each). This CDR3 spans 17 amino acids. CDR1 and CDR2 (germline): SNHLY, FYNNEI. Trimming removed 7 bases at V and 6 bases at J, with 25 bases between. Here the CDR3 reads CASIKSFTGTSRNEQFF. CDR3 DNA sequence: TGTGCCAGCATCAAAAGTTTTACAGGGACTTCTCGCAATGAGCAGTTCTTC.

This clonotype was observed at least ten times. The CDR3 DNA reads TGTGCCAGCAGTTTGAGGGTTGAAGCTTTCTTT. It specifies CASSLRVEAFF. The J gene is TRBJ1-1, the V gene TRBV12-3 or TRBV12-4, with unresolved D. CDR3 length: 11 amino acids. V was trimmed by 3 bases and J by 7 bases, leaving 6 bases between them.

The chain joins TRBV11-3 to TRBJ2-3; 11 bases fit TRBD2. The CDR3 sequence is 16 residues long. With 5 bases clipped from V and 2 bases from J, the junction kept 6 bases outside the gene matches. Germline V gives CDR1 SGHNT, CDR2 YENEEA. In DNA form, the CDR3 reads TGTGCCAGCAGCCGACTAGCGGGGCAAATCACAGATACGCAGTATTTT. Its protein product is CASSRLAGQITDTQYF.

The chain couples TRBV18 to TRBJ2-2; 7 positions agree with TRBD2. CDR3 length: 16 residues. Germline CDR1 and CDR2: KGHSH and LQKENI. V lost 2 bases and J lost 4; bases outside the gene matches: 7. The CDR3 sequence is CASSPSGLPFTGELFF. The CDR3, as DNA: TGTGCCAGCTCACCATCGGGACTACCGTTCACCGGGGAGCTGTTTTTT. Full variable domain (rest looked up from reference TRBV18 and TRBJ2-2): NAGVMQNPRHLVRRRGQEARLRCSPMKGHSHVYWYRQLPEEGLKFMVYLQKENIIDESGMPKERFSAEFPKEGPSILRIQQVVRGDSAAYFCASSPSGLPFTGELFFGEGSRLTVL.

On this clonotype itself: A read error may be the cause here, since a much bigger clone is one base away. CDR3 sequence reads: CASSQTSGSPGELLF. CDR3 sequence (DNA): TGTGCCAGCAGCCAGACTAGCGGGAGTCCCGGGGAGCTGCTTTTT. V gene TRBV7-2 combines with J gene TRBJ2-2, with 12 bases fitting TRBD2. Germline lookup yields CDR1 SGHTA and CDR2 FQGNSA. The CDR3 consists of 15 residues.

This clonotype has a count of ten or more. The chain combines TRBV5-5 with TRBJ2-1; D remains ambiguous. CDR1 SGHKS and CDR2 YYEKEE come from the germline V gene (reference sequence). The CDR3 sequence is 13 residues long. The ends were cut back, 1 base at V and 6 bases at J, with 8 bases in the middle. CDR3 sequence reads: CASSLNPGNEQFF. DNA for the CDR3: TGTGCCAGCAGCTTGAATCCCGGCAATGAGCAGTTCTTC.

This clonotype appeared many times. The DNA of the CDR3 is TGCGCCAGCAGCTTGGCCGGCCTAGCAGGGGGGCATGAGCAGTTCTTC. Translating gives CASSLAGLAGGHEQFF. The genes are TRBV5-1 and TRBJ2-1, with TRBD1 as a possible D gene (7 bases). Germline loops: CDR1 SGHRS, CDR2 YFSETQ. This CDR3 has 16 residues. V was clipped by 0 bases and J by 8 bases, with 18 bases between them.

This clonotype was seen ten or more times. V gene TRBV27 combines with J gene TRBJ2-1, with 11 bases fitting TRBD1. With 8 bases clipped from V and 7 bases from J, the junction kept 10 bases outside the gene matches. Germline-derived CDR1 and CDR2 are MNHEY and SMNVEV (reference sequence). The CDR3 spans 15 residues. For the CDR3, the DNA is TGTGCCAGCTCCCAAGGGACAGGGGGAACAAATGAGCAGTTCTTC. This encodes CASSQGTGGTNEQFF.

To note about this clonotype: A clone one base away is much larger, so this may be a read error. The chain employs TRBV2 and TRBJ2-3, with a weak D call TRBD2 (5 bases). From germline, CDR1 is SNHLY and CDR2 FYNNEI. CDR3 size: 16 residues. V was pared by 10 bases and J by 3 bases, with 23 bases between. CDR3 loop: CANSPFFAGRTDTQYF. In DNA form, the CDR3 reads TGTGCCAACAGCCCCTTTTTTGCGGGTCGGACAGATACGCAGTATTTT.

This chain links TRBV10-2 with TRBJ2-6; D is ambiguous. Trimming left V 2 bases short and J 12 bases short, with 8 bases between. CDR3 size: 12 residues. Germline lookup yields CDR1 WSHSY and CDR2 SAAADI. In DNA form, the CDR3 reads TGCGCCAGCAGTGAGGCGGTCAGCGTCCTGACTTTC. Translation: CASSEAVSVLTF.

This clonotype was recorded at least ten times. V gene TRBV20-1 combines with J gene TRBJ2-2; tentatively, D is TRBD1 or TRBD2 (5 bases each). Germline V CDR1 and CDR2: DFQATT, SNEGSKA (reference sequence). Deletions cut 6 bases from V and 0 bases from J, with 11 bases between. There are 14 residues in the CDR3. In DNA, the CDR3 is TGCAGTGCCACCGGGACGGCGAACACCGGGGAGCTGTTTTTT. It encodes CSATGTANTGELFF.

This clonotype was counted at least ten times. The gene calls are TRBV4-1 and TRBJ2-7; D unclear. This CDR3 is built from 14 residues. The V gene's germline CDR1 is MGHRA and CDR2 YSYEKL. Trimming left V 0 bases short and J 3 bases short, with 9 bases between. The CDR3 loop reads CASSQDPGVYEQYF. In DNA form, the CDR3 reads TGCGCCAGCAGCCAAGATCCTGGGGTCTACGAGCAGTACTTC.

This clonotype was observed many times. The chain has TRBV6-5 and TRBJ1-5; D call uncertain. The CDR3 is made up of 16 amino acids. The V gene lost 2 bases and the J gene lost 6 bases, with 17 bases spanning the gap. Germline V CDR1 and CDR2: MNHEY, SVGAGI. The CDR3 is CASSYPTDLATQPQHF. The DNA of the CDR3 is TGTGCCAGCAGTTACCCCACAGACCTAGCTACTCAGCCCCAGCATTTT.

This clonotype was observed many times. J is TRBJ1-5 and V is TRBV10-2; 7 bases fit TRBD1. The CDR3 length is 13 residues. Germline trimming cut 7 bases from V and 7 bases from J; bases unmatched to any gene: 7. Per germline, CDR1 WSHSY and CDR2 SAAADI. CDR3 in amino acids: CASTDKGGQPQHF. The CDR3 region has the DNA TGCGCCAGCACGGACAAAGGGGGCCAGCCCCAGCATTTT.

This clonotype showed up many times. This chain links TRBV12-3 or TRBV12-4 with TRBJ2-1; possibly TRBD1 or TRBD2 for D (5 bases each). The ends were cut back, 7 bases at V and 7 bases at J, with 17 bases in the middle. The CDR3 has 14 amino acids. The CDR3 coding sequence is TGTGCCAGCACCCCGGCAGGGAGAGGGAATGAGCAGTTCTTC. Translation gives CASTPAGRGNEQFF.

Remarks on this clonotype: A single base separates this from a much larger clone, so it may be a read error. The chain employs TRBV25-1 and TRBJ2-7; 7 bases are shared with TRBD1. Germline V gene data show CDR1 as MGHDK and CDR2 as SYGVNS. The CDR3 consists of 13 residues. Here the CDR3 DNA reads TGTGCCGGCAGTGCGACAGGGCCCTACGAGCAGTACTTC. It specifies CAGSATGPYEQYF.